The 2 T cell receptor beta chains below come from one sample, sequenced in a study of CD8+CD57+ T cells in acquired aplastic anemia. The patients chosen for sequencing had shown expansion of CD8+CD57+ cells (detected by flow cytometry). Template material for TCR beta VDJ and CDR3 profiling consisted of genomic DNA. Using its own MiXCR run on the reads, TCRdb lists one record per CDR3 protein. The sample lists about 160,000 distinct CDR3 sequences; roughly 48% were seen once. Sequenced material: sorted CD4+, CD8+, or CD8+CD57+ T cells (not recorded which) from PBMCs. These receptors all stem from a human donor with aplastic anemia.

The V gene is TRBV7-9, the J gene TRBJ2-5, with 11 bases fitting TRBD2. Trimming at V came to 2 bases and at J to 4 bases, leaving 3 bases not matched to a gene. CDR3 length: 15 amino acids. Germline CDR1 SEHNR, CDR2 FQNEAQ (reference sequence). CDR3 residues: CASSLHGLAGETQYF. The DNA for the CDR3 is TGTGCCAGCAGCTTACACGGACTAGCGGGAGAGACCCAGTACTTC.

This clonotype was found many times. Here the CDR3 DNA reads TGTGCCAGCAGCACCGACAGGAACACTGAAGCTTTCTTT. It is translated as CASSTDRNTEAFF. The rearrangement uses TRBV6-4 and TRBJ1-1; tentative D call: TRBD1 (5 bases). The CDR3 contains 13 residues. V shed 6 bases and J shed 1 base, with 9 bases lying between them. CDR1 and CDR2 from the germline V gene are MRHNA and SNTAGT.